These 17 T cell receptor beta chains share one sample of origin, sequenced in a study of T cell responses to AZD1222 COVID-19 vaccine. Only in-frame clones appear in the TCRdb table, and some are missing; sequencing was by immunoSEQ multiplex PCR. The table records 100,000 to 150,000 clones, about 94% of them present only once. Material: peripheral blood, obtained on day 0 of AZD1222 vaccination. These receptors originate from an adult in good health.

In DNA form, the CDR3 reads TGTGCCAGCAGCGTCTCCCCCTCGGGGACTGAAGCTTTCTTT. Its protein product is CASSVSPSGTEAFF. The chain recombines TRBV9 with TRBJ1-1; D is unresolved. The CDR3 covers 14 residues. The V gene's germline CDR1 is SGDLS and CDR2 YYNGEE. The ends were cut back, 2 bases at V and 5 bases at J, with 13 bases in the middle.

The rearrangement links TRBV7-9 to TRBJ1-3; D is perhaps TRBD1 (5 bases). Germline CDR1 reads SEHNR; CDR2 reads FQNEAQ (reference sequence). The CDR3 has 16 residues. With 5 bases removed from V and 0 bases from J, the gap between germline ends came to 14 bases. The CDR3 is CASSTRQKSSGNTIYF. The CDR3 DNA reads TGTGCCAGCAGCACCCGACAGAAAAGCTCTGGAAACACCATATATTTT.

The chain employs TRBV28 and TRBJ2-3; TRBD2 aligns across 14 bases. Germline V gives CDR1 MDHEN, CDR2 SYDVKM. Trimming took 2 bases from V and 5 from J; bases not matched to a gene: 6. CDR3 size: 17 residues. The CDR3 DNA sequence: TGTGCCAGCAGTTTACCGGGACTAGCGGGAGAGGGAGATACGCAGTATTTT. Protein product: CASSLPGLAGEGDTQYF.

The chain is built from TRBV11-2 and TRBJ2-2, with D maybe TRBD2 (5 bases). Trimming took 2 bases from V and 7 from J, leaving 14 bases between them. The germline V gene has CDR1 SGHAT and CDR2 FQNNGV. The CDR3 loop spans 15 amino acids. The CDR3 coding sequence is TGTGCCAGCAGCTTACGGGGAACTCAAATCGGGGAGCTGTTTTTT. This encodes CASSLRGTQIGELFF. The whole variable domain, filled in from reference TRBV11-2 and TRBJ2-2, reads EAGVAQSPRYKIIEKRQSVAFWCNPISGHATLYWYQQILGQGPKLLIQFQNNGVVDDSQLPKDRFSAERLKGVDSTLKIQPAKLEDSAVYLCASSLRGTQIGELFFGEGSRLTVL.

The chain joins TRBV7-9 to TRBJ2-5; D unclear. V was shortened by 2 bases and J by 8 bases, with 27 bases between the two germline ends. Per germline, CDR1 SEHNR and CDR2 FQNEAQ (reference sequence). This CDR3 comprises 18 residues. The CDR3 is CASSLPVGPSRKRDTQYF. The CDR3 DNA follows: TGTGCCAGCAGCTTACCCGTAGGACCGAGCCGAAAGAGAGATACCCAGTACTTC.

This clone was seen a handful of times. The CDR3 protein is CASSMAGSFTDTQYF. CDR3 bases: TGTGCCAGTAGTATGGCAGGTTCATTCACAGATACGCAGTATTTT. This rearrangement joins TRBV19 to TRBJ2-3; D is undetermined. Germline V gene data show CDR1 as LNHDA and CDR2 as SQIVND (reference sequence). V shed 3 bases and J shed 2 bases, with 12 bases lying between them. The CDR3 is made up of 15 amino acids.

The J gene is TRBJ1-1, the V gene TRBV12-3 or TRBV12-4; the D is unclear. The V and J ends lost 8 bases and 6 bases respectively, with 10 bases between them. This CDR3 region has 11 residues. The CDR3 coding sequence is TGTGCCAGCGAAAGTGGCGCTGAAGCTTTCTTT. It yields the protein CASESGAEAFF.

The CDR3 bases are TGTGCCAGCAGTTTACGCAGGGGGCTTGGCACCGATTCACCCCTCCACTTT. It specifies CASSLRRGLGTDSPLHF. The V call is TRBV27, the J call TRBJ1-6; 8 bases line up with TRBD1. This CDR3 has 17 amino acids. Trimming removed 2 bases from V and 8 bases from J; junction bases left unmatched: 11. The germline V gene encodes CDR1 MNHEY and CDR2 SMNVEV (reference sequence).

The V and J genes are TRBV27 and TRBJ1-6, with D perhaps TRBD1 (5 bases). Germline V gives CDR1 MNHEY, CDR2 SMNVEV (reference sequence). V lost 3 bases and J 4 bases, leaving 10 bases between the germline ends. This CDR3 has 15 amino acids. Here the CDR3 DNA reads TGTGCCAGCAGTTTTTTCCAGGGATATAATTCACCCCTCCACTTT. Translation gives CASSFFQGYNSPLHF.

The table lists this clone with a few counts. The genes are TRBV18 and TRBJ1-5; D is unclear. This CDR3 has 15 residues. The germline V and J ends were trimmed by 1 base and 4 bases, with 11 bases remaining between them. From germline, CDR1 is KGHSH and CDR2 LQKENI. The CDR3 here is CASSPQKTPNQPQHF. The CDR3 coding sequence is TGTGCCAGCTCACCACAGAAGACACCAAATCAGCCCCAGCATTTT.

The V gene is TRBV4-1, the J gene TRBJ2-1; TRBD1 matches at 10 bases. Germline lookup yields CDR1 MGHRA and CDR2 YSYEKL. Trimming cost V 4 bases and J 8 bases; bases outside gene matches: 8. This CDR3 is built from 15 residues. The CDR3 sequence: CASSPWDRGIDEQFF. For the CDR3, the DNA is TGCGCCAGCAGCCCCTGGGACAGGGGTATCGATGAGCAGTTCTTC.

CDR3 region: CASSTPGQGPLFSGNTIYF. CDR3 coding DNA: TGTGCCAGCAGCACTCCGGGACAGGGCCCTCTTTTCTCTGGAAACACCATATATTTT. The chain recombines TRBV21-1 with TRBJ1-3; TRBD1, the D gene given by the table, was not confirmed from the DNA. TRBV21-1 is an annotated pseudogene. The CDR3 covers 19 residues.

The chain combines TRBV7-2 with TRBJ2-7; D may be TRBD1 (5 bases). The germline CDR1 and CDR2 sequences are SGHTA and FQGNSA. The CDR3 extends over 14 amino acids. Trimming removed 3 bases from V and 5 bases from J, with 14 bases in between. The CDR3 DNA sequence: TGTGCCAGCAGCTTTCAGGGCTTCAGAAACGAGCAGTACTTC. This encodes CASSFQGFRNEQYF.

This chain joins TRBV11-3 and TRBJ2-1; the match to TRBD2 covers 10 bases. The CDR3 contains 15 residues. The J segment lost 9 bases and the V segment lost 5 bases, leaving 10 bases of the junction unmatched. Germline V gives CDR1 SGHNT, CDR2 YENEEA. The DNA of the CDR3 is TGTGCCAGCAGCCCCAGAGCGGGAGGGTCGCGTGAGCAGTTCTTC. Translating it yields CASSPRAGGSREQFF.

The chain has TRBV18 and TRBJ1-3, with 9 bases lining up with TRBD1. The CDR3 runs 16 residues. Germline V gene data show CDR1 as KGHSH and CDR2 as LQKENI. Germline trimming cut 1 base from V and 0 bases from J; bases unmatched to any gene: 1. The CDR3 region is CASSPRQGDSGNTIYF. DNA of the CDR3: TGTGCCAGCTCACCACGACAGGGGGACTCTGGAAACACCATATATTTT.

The chain joins TRBV4-1 to TRBJ1-1, with unresolved D. This CDR3 contains 17 residues. Trimming pared 1 base from V and 2 bases from J, leaving 17 bases between. Germline CDR1 MGHRA, CDR2 YSYEKL. CDR3 in DNA: TGCGCCAGCAGCCAAGGTTCACCTCGGAGGCCTAACACTGAAGCTTTCTTT. It encodes CASSQGSPRRPNTEAFF.

The chain carries TRBV7-3 and TRBJ1-2; possibly TRBD1 for D (6 bases). Trimming took 2 bases from V and 8 from J, leaving 18 bases between them. Germline loops: CDR1 SGHTA, CDR2 FQGTGA. The CDR3 spans 15 residues. CDR3 loop: CASSLWAGELEGYTF. Written as DNA, the CDR3 is TGTGCCAGCAGCTTATGGGCAGGGGAATTGGAAGGCTACACCTTC.